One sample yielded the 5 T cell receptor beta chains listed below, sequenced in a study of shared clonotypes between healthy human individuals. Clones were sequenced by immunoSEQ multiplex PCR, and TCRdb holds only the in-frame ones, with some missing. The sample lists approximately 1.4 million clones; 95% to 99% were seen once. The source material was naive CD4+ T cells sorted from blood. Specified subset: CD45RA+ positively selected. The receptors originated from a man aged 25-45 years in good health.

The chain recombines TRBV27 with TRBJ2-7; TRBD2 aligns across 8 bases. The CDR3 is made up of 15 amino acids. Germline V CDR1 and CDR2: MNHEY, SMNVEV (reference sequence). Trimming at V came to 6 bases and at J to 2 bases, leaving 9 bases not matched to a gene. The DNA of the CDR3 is TGTGCCAGCAGGGTGTATGTAGCGGGAACCTACGAGCAGTACTTC. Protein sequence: CASRVYVAGTYEQYF.

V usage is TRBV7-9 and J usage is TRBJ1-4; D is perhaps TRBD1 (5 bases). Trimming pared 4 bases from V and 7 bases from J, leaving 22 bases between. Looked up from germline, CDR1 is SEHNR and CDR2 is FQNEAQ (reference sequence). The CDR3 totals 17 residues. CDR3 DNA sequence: TGTGCCAGCAGCTCGGGGGACCAAGGGGTTTTTGGTGAAAAACTGTTTTTT. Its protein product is CASSSGDQGVFGEKLFF.

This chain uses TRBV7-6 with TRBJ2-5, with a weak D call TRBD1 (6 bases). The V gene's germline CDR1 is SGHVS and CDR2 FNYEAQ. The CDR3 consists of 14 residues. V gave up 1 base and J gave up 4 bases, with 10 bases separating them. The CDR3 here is CASSLVRGGETQYF. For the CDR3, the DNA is TGTGCCAGCAGCTTAGTCCGAGGGGGAGAGACCCAGTACTTC.

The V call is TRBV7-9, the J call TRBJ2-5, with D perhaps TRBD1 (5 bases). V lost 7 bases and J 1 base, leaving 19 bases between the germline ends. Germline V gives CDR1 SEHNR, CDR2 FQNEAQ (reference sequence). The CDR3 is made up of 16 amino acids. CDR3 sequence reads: CASINYPDNLQETQYF. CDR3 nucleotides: TGTGCCAGCATCAATTACCCGGACAACCTCCAAGAGACCCAGTACTTC. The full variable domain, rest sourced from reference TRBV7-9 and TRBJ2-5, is DTGVSQNPRHKITKRGQNVTFRCDPISEHNRLYWYRQTLGQGPEFLTYFQNEAQLEKSRLLSDRFSAERPKGSFSTLEIQRTEQGDSAMYLCASINYPDNLQETQYFGPGTRLLVL.

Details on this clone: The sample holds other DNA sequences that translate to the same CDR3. In nucleotides, the CDR3 is TGCAGCGTTGGGTTAAACCAAGAGACCCAGTACTTC. Translated, it gives CSVGLNQETQYF. The rearrangement joins TRBV29-1 to TRBJ2-5; the D is unclear. Germline CDR1 and CDR2: SQVTM and ANQGSEA. Trimming removed 4 bases at V and 0 bases at J, with 6 bases between. CDR3 length: 12 residues.